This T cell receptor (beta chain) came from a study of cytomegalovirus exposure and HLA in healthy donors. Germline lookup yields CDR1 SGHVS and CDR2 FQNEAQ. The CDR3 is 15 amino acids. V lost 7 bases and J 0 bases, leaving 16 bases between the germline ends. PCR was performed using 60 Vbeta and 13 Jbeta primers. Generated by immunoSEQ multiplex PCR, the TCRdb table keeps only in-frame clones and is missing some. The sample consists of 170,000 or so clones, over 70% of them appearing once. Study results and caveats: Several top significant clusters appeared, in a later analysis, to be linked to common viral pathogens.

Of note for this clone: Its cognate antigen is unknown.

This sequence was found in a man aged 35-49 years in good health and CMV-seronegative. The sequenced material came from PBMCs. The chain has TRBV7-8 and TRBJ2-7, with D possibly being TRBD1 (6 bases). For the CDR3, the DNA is TGTGCCAGCAAACTCGGACAGACGTCCTCCTACGAGCAGTACTTC. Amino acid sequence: CASKLGQTSSYEQYF.